Presented here are 18 T cell receptor beta chains from one specimen sequenced in a study of T cells in Graves' hyperthyroidism and ophthalmopathy. Amplified TCR beta CDR3 regions came from RNA transcripts. The HTBI primer set served for first-round RT-PCR of the TCR CDR3. One entry per CDR3 protein, called by TCRdb with MiXCR from the multiplex PCR reads. The sample includes about 130,000 distinct CDR3 sequences, approximately 20% of them seen just once. The sequencing input was blood. The receptors originated from a woman aged 50 to 60 with Graves' hyperthyroidism that later progressed to Graves' ophthalmopathy.

This clonotype was observed many times. The rearrangement links TRBV20-1 to TRBJ2-3; D possibly corresponds to TRBD1 (5 bases). The CDR3 is 13 residues long. Germline CDR1 reads DFQATT; CDR2 reads SNEGSKA (reference sequence). V was cut by 6 bases and J by 1 base, with 11 bases left in between. The CDR3 protein is CSAQDTRTDTQYF. The CDR3 DNA is TGCAGTGCCCAGGACACCCGCACAGATACGCAGTATTTT.

The chain carries TRBV27 and TRBJ2-7; 7 bases are shared with TRBD1. The junction had 10 bases not matched to a gene; V was cut back by 5 bases and J by 6 bases. The germline V gene has CDR1 MNHEY and CDR2 SMNVEV (reference sequence). The CDR3 spans 14 residues. The CDR3: CASSTDGDRSEQYF. In DNA form, the CDR3 reads TGTGCCAGCAGTACCGACGGGGACAGATCCGAGCAGTACTTC.

On this clonotype: A read error may be the cause here, since a much bigger clone is one base away. This chain joins TRBV19 and TRBJ1-5; TRBD1 is a possible D gene (6 bases). Germline CDR1 and CDR2: LNHDA and SQIVND (reference sequence). The V end was cut by 7 bases, the J end by 5 bases, with 12 bases between. This CDR3 is built from 13 residues. CDR3 amino acids: CASKPRGDQPQHF. CDR3 DNA sequence: TGTGCCAGTAAGCCCAGGGGCGATCAGCCCCAGCATTTT.

The chain has TRBV20-1 and TRBJ2-1, with 16 bases fitting TRBD2. The CDR3 is made up of 18 amino acids. V was clipped by 7 bases and J by 7 bases; unmatched bases: 16. Germline V gene data show CDR1 as DFQATT and CDR2 as SNEGSKA (reference sequence). Written as DNA, the CDR3 is TGCAGTGTCCCTCCCGAGGGGGCGGGACTAGCGGGAGGGAATGAGCAGTTCTTC. Protein product: CSVPPEGAGLAGGNEQFF.

This clonotype showed up many times. In DNA, the CDR3 is TGTGCCAGCAGCTTGGCGGCGGGAGGGACCTACGAGCAGTACTTC. Amino acid sequence: CASSLAAGGTYEQYF. The genes are TRBV5-5 and TRBJ2-7; TRBD2 agrees at 9 bases. The CDR3 spans 15 residues. The germline V gene has CDR1 SGHKS and CDR2 YYEKEE (reference sequence). V gave up 0 bases and J gave up 2 bases; unmatched junction bases: 3.

In DNA, the CDR3 is TGTGCCAGCAGTTTTGGGCAGAATGGAAACACCATATATTTT. Translation: CASSFGQNGNTIYF. V and J are TRBV28 and TRBJ1-3; D gene unclear. The V end lost 3 bases, the J end lost 3 bases, and 9 bases lay between the germline ends. CDR1 and CDR2 from the germline V gene are MDHEN and SYDVKM. CDR3 length equals 14 residues.

This clonotype was seen at least ten times. The chain carries TRBV20-1 and TRBJ1-1; D is unresolved. CDR1 and CDR2 from the germline V gene are DFQATT and SNEGSKA (reference sequence). The CDR3 contains 15 residues. The V and J ends lost 4 bases and 0 bases respectively, with 15 bases between them. This CDR3 is CSANARLIMNTEAFF. Here the CDR3 DNA reads TGCAGTGCTAATGCGCGGCTGATCATGAACACTGAAGCTTTCTTT.

In this sample, this clonotype turned up a few times. This rearrangement joins TRBV29-1 to TRBJ2-1; TRBD2 is a possible D gene (6 bases). The ends were cut back, 4 bases at V and 0 bases at J, with 16 bases in the middle. Germline V gives CDR1 SQVTM, CDR2 ANQGSEA. CDR3 size: 16 residues. CDR3 amino acids: CSVVPGLRSSYNEQFF. As DNA, the CDR3 is TGCAGCGTTGTACCGGGACTCCGGAGCTCCTACAATGAGCAGTTCTTC.

In its sample, this clonotype was seen a few times. The CDR3 sequence is CAWDRADTQYF. The CDR3 nucleotides are TGTGCCTGGGATAGAGCAGATACGCAGTATTTT. This rearrangement joins TRBV30 to TRBJ2-3; D gene unclear. V was trimmed by 5 bases and J by 4 bases, leaving 7 bases between them. Per the germline V gene, CDR1 is GTSNPN and CDR2 is SVGIG (reference sequence). The CDR3 is 11 amino acids.

This clonotype was picked up one time. As DNA, the CDR3 is TGTGCCAGCAGTTACTGGACAGGGGCGGATTCACCCCTCCACTTT. Translating it yields CASSYWTGADSPLHF. The chain combines TRBV6-5 with TRBJ1-6; 9 bases align to TRBD1. Trimming removed 1 base from V and 8 bases from J; junction bases left unmatched: 3. Germline-derived CDR1 and CDR2 are MNHEY and SVGAGI. The CDR3 is 15 residues long.

In this sample, this clonotype turned up many times. The chain uses TRBV20-1 and TRBJ1-5, with D perhaps matching TRBD1 (6 bases). CDR1 and CDR2 (germline): DFQATT, SNEGSKA (reference sequence). The CDR3 length is 15 residues. The ends were cut back, 0 bases at V and 0 bases at J, with 9 bases in the middle. The CDR3: CSAREGGASNQPQHF. The CDR3 region has the DNA TGCAGTGCTAGAGAGGGGGGGGCTAGCAATCAGCCCCAGCATTTT.

J is TRBJ2-7 and V is TRBV7-9; unclear D gene. The CDR3 loop spans 15 amino acids. Germline CDR1 reads SEHNR; CDR2 reads FQNEAQ (reference sequence). Trimming took 6 bases from V and 1 from J, leaving 16 bases between them. Here the CDR3 reads CASRKQNDGSYEQYF. The DNA for the CDR3 is TGTGCCAGCAGGAAACAAAACGACGGATCCTACGAGCAGTACTTC. The complete variable domain, with remaining parts taken from reference TRBV7-9 and TRBJ2-7, reads DTGVSQNPRHKITKRGQNVTFRCDPISEHNRLYWYRQTLGQGPEFLTYFQNEAQLEKSRLLSDRFSAERPKGSFSTLEIQRTEQGDSAMYLCASRKQNDGSYEQYFGPGTRLTVT.

The V and J genes are TRBV3-1 and TRBJ2-2, with TRBD2 matching 9 bases. The CDR3 is made up of 15 amino acids. Unmatched junction bases numbered 3, after V lost 4 bases and J lost 3 bases. Germline V gives CDR1 LGHDT, CDR2 YNNKEL (reference sequence). The CDR3 region is CASSRLADDTGELFF. For the CDR3, the DNA is TGTGCCAGCAGCCGACTAGCGGATGACACCGGGGAGCTGTTTTTT.

J is TRBJ1-1 and V is TRBV11-2; TRBD1 aligns across 8 bases. The CDR3 is 19 residues long. The J segment lost 1 base and the V segment lost 5 bases, leaving 18 bases of the junction unmatched. The germline V gene has CDR1 SGHAT and CDR2 FQNNGV. CDR3 amino acids: CASSMGTGNPRRENTEAFF. CDR3 DNA sequence: TGTGCCAGCAGCATGGGGACAGGTAACCCGCGACGAGAGAACACTGAAGCTTTCTTT.

In its sample, this clonotype was seen once. V and J are TRBV6-2 or TRBV6-3 and TRBJ2-7; TRBD2 agrees at 8 bases. The CDR3 has 13 residues. The V and J ends lost 6 bases and 2 bases, in that order; junction bases with no gene match: 3. The germline gives CDR1 MNHEY, CDR2 SVGEGT. CDR3 loop: CASRTSATYEQYF. Here the CDR3 DNA reads TGTGCCAGCAGGACTAGCGCAACCTACGAGCAGTACTTC.

In its sample, this clonotype was seen many times. V is TRBV5-1 and J is TRBJ2-7; D is perhaps TRBD2 (5 bases). The V end lost 0 bases, the J end lost 6 bases, and 7 bases lay between the germline ends. Germline lookup yields CDR1 SGHRS and CDR2 YFSETQ. The CDR3 extends over 12 amino acids. Written as DNA, the CDR3 is TGCGCCAGCAGCTTGGACGAGGGCGAGCAGTACTTC. Translation: CASSLDEGEQYF.

This clonotype has at least ten counts. The chain has TRBV20-1 and TRBJ2-7; D could derive from TRBD1 or TRBD2 (5 bases each). This CDR3 is built from 15 residues. Between the trimmed V and J ends, which lost 2 bases and 2 bases, there was a span of 16 bases. Germline-derived CDR1 and CDR2 are DFQATT and SNEGSKA (reference sequence). CDR3 sequence (DNA): TGCAGTGCTAGAAAGAGGGACCGACTAACCTACGAGCAGTACTTC. Its protein is CSARKRDRLTYEQYF.

At least ten counts were recorded for this clonotype. The chain joins TRBV12-3 or TRBV12-4 to TRBJ1-5; D may be TRBD1 (6 bases). The V end lost 3 bases, the J end lost 6 bases, and 12 bases lay between the germline ends. This CDR3 is built from 14 residues. CDR3 sequence: CASSFRQGTQPQHF. The CDR3 DNA reads TGTGCCAGCAGTTTTAGGCAGGGGACTCAGCCCCAGCATTTT.